The 23 T cell receptor beta chains listed next were all sequenced from one sample in a study of patients and donors after allogeneic stem cell transplantation. Each CDR3 protein gets one entry after TCRdb re-called the RT-PCR reads with MiXCR. The repertoire holds some 880,000 distinct CDR3 sequences, with about a sixth as singletons. Sequencing input: blood, either unsorted or a sorted T cell fraction (not recorded which). These TCRs come from a human donor who was either an allogeneic HSCT recipient or a stem cell or donor lymphocyte infusion donor (not recorded which). It is not recorded whose cells these are; they may come from a transplant donor.

This clonotype was detected a few times. V and J are TRBV29-1 and TRBJ2-6, with 8 nucleotides matching TRBD1. The V segment lost 2 bases and the J segment 2 bases; nucleotides outside the gene matches: 5. The V gene's germline CDR1 is SQVTM and CDR2 ANQGSEA. This CDR3 has 16 residues. CDR3 nucleotide sequence: TGCAGCGTTGAACAACAGGGGGGCCCTGGGGCCAACGTCCTGACTTTC. Its translation is CSVEQQGGPGANVLTF.

This clonotype was picked up many times. The V and J genes are TRBV29-1 and TRBJ2-5; TRBD1 or TRBD2 may be the D gene (5 bases each). Per the germline V gene, CDR1 is SQVTM and CDR2 is ANQGSEA. V was cut by 4 bases and J by 5 bases, with 11 bases left in between. CDR3 length: 12 amino acids. The CDR3 bases are TGCAGCGTTGCGAGGGGTCGGGAGACCCAGTACTTC. Protein sequence: CSVARGRETQYF.

This clonotype was seen a few times. This chain connects TRBV5-1 to TRBJ2-1; D unresolved. Germline V gene data show CDR1 as SGHRS and CDR2 as YFSETQ. V was cut by 0 bases and J by 6 bases, with 10 bases left in between. This CDR3 is 14 amino acids long. This CDR3 reads CASSLALSGNEQFF. Here the CDR3 DNA reads TGCGCCAGCAGCTTGGCCTTGTCTGGCAATGAGCAGTTCTTC.

The rearrangement uses TRBV3-1 and TRBJ2-2, with D perhaps matching TRBD1 (5 bases). The CDR3 contains 16 residues. Trimming cost V 3 bases and J 0 bases, with 11 bases left between them. Germline CDR1 is LGHDT and CDR2 is YNNKEL (reference sequence). The CDR3 region has the DNA TGTGCCAGCAGCCATTCGGACACAGCGAACACCGGGGAGCTGTTTTTT. Amino acid sequence: CASSHSDTANTGELFF.

The table lists this clonotype with a few counts. This chain connects TRBV29-1 to TRBJ2-3; 15 bases line up with TRBD2. V gave up 5 bases and J gave up 4 bases; unmatched junction bases: 1. Germline V gene lookup returns CDR1 SQVTM and CDR2 ANQGSEA. CDR3 length equals 14 residues. Here the CDR3 DNA reads TGCAGCGTTTGGACTAGCGGGGGGGCAGATACGCAGTATTTT. Protein product: CSVWTSGGADTQYF.

The rearrangement joins TRBV20-1 to TRBJ1-1; no clear D gene. CDR3 length: 13 residues. CDR1 DFQATT and CDR2 SNEGSKA come from the germline V gene (reference sequence). The germline V and J ends were trimmed by 0 bases and 5 bases, with 10 bases remaining between them. The CDR3 sequence is CSARDLLTTEAFF. The CDR3 region has the DNA TGCAGTGCTAGAGATTTGTTAACAACTGAAGCTTTCTTT.

V and J are TRBV5-1 and TRBJ2-5; 7 positions match TRBD1. The CDR3 spans 16 residues. Per the germline V gene, CDR1 is SGHRS and CDR2 is YFSETQ. J gave up 6 bases and V 0 bases, and 11 bases lay outside the gene matches. CDR3: CASSLEAGGVGKTQYF. The CDR3 nucleotides read TGCGCCAGCAGCTTGGAGGCAGGGGGAGTGGGTAAGACCCAGTACTTC.

This clonotype was detected only once. Sequence at one end of the junction differs from germline and may be a read error. The rearrangement uses TRBV12-3 or TRBV12-4 and TRBJ2-1; 8 bases are shared with TRBD2. The CDR3 extends over 15 amino acids. CDR3 amino acids: CAGSSKREPYNEQFF. Written as DNA, the CDR3 is TGTGCCGGCAGCTCGAAGCGGGAGCCCTACAATGAGCAGTTCTTC.

This chain uses TRBV30 with TRBJ1-4; 8 bases are shared with TRBD1. CDR3 size: 14 residues. CDR1 and CDR2 (germline): GTSNPN, SVGIG (reference sequence). J lost 5 bases, V lost 5 bases, and 7 bases had no gene match. The CDR3 sequence is CAWANDRGNEKLFF. CDR3 nucleotide sequence: TGTGCCTGGGCGAATGACAGGGGCAATGAAAAACTGTTTTTT.

The chain links TRBV20-1 to TRBJ2-7, with no clear D. Trimming stripped 7 bases from V and 6 bases from J, with 13 bases between. This CDR3 contains 11 residues. CDR1 is DFQATT, CDR2 SNEGSKA, per germline (reference sequence). This CDR3 reads CSVGKVGEQYF. The CDR3 region has the DNA TGCAGTGTGGGAAAAGTCGGCGAGCAGTACTTC.

The V call is TRBV20-1, the J call TRBJ2-7; a possible D gene is TRBD2 (6 bases). The CDR3 totals 14 residues. Germline CDR1 reads DFQATT; CDR2 reads SNEGSKA (reference sequence). With 5 bases removed from V and 0 bases from J, the gap between germline ends came to 14 bases. In nucleotides, the CDR3 is TGCAGTGCTTACGGGACTCTCAGCTCCTACGAGCAGTACTTC. Amino acid sequence: CSAYGTLSSYEQYF.

The rearrangement uses TRBV10-2 and TRBJ2-2, with 13 nucleotides matching TRBD2. Trimming cost V 8 bases and J 6 bases; bases outside gene matches: 3. The germline CDR1 and CDR2 sequences are WSHSY and SAAADI. This CDR3 region has 14 residues. Written as DNA, the CDR3 is TGCGCCAGCCGAGGACTAGCGGGGGCCGGGGAGCTGTTTTTT. Translation gives CASRGLAGAGELFF.

This sequence joins TRBV7-9 and TRBJ2-1; TRBD2 matches at 9 bases. Looked up from germline, CDR1 is SEHNR and CDR2 is FQNEAQ (reference sequence). Trimming cost V 5 bases and J 5 bases; bases outside gene matches: 10. The CDR3 runs 16 residues. The DNA for the CDR3 is TGTGCCAGCAGCCTTAGGGTGGCTAGCGGGAACAATGAGCAGTTCTTC. It is translated as CASSLRVASGNNEQFF.

This clonotype was seen ten or more times. This chain connects TRBV10-3 to TRBJ2-7, with TRBD1 matching 9 bases. Germline V lookup: CDR1 ENHRY, CDR2 SYGVKD. J gave up 5 bases and V 2 bases, and 4 bases lay outside the gene matches. The CDR3 has 14 amino acids. The chain's CDR3 is CAISETGQGNEQYF. CDR3 nucleotide sequence: TGTGCCATCAGTGAGACGGGACAGGGCAACGAGCAGTACTTC.

This clonotype was counted between two and nine times. V and J are TRBV12-3 or TRBV12-4 and TRBJ1-3; D might be TRBD1 (5 bases). This CDR3 has 15 amino acids. V lost 3 bases and J 4 bases, leaving 13 bases between the germline ends. The CDR3 DNA reads as TGTGCCAGCAGTTTCAGGGAGATGGCCGGAAACACCATATATTTT. This encodes CASSFREMAGNTIYF.

This rearrangement joins TRBV4-3 to TRBJ1-4; D is perhaps TRBD1 (6 bases). CDR3 length equals 16 residues. Between the trimmed V and J ends, which lost 2 bases and 7 bases, there was a span of 17 bases. In germline, CDR1 is LGHNA, CDR2 YSLEER. The CDR3 DNA reads TGCGCCAGCAGCCAACCCGCGGGGGGGCTCGGTGAAAAACTGTTTTTT. This translates into CASSQPAGGLGEKLFF.

The rearrangement joins TRBV24-1 to TRBJ2-5; TRBD2 matches 12 bases. V lost 0 bases to trimming and J lost 3 bases; unmatched junction nucleotides: 1. The CDR3 is 16 amino acids. Germline CDR1 is KGHDR and CDR2 is SFDVKD. The CDR3 DNA follows: TGTGCCACCAGTGATTTGAGACTAGCGGGAGAAGAGACCCAGTACTTC. It specifies CATSDLRLAGEETQYF.

The table lists this clonotype with a few counts. The gene calls are TRBV21-1 and TRBJ1-2; the table calls TRBD1, which could not be checked here. TRBV21-1 is a documented pseudogene. The CDR3 is made up of 13 amino acids. CDR3 in amino acids: CASSRQAYYGYTF. The CDR3, as DNA: TGTGCCAGCAGCCGACAGGCGTACTATGGCTACACCTTC.

The chain is built from TRBV6-1 and TRBJ2-1; TRBD1 agrees at 11 bases. The CDR3 is made up of 14 amino acids. Germline assignment: CDR1 MNHNS and CDR2 SASEGT. V was pared by 5 bases and J by 9 bases, with 6 bases of the junction left unmatched. CDR3 sequence reads: CASSRTGGGGEQFF. In DNA, the CDR3 is TGTGCCAGCAGTCGGACAGGGGGCGGGGGTGAGCAGTTCTTC.

In this sample, this clonotype turned up a few times. The rearrangement uses TRBV18 and TRBJ2-1, with 9 bases that match TRBD1. V dropped 1 base and J dropped 5; count of bases not matched to a gene: 12. Per the germline V gene, CDR1 is KGHSH and CDR2 is LQKENI. This CDR3 comprises 18 residues. This CDR3 is CASSPRTGAQFNHNEQFF. For the CDR3, the DNA is TGTGCCAGCTCACCACGGACAGGGGCCCAATTTAACCACAATGAGCAGTTCTTC.

CDR3 in amino acids: CATSRSRGGGEEKLFF. The CDR3 coding sequence is TGTGCCACCAGCAGGTCTAGAGGAGGGGGCGAGGAAAAACTGTTTTTT. The V gene is TRBV15, the J gene TRBJ1-4; 7 nucleotides match TRBD1. CDR1 and CDR2 (germline): LNHNV, YYDKDF (reference sequence). The V gene end was trimmed by 3 bases and the J gene end by 8 bases; junction bases not matched to a gene: 12. This CDR3 region has 16 residues.

This clonotype has just a few counts. The chain has TRBV21-1 and TRBJ2-7; no DNA check was done on the table's D call, TRBD1. TRBV21-1 represents a pseudogene. The CDR3 is 12 residues long. CDR3 region: CASSKGGGEQYF. DNA of the CDR3: TGTGCCAGCAGCAAAGGAGGGGGGGAGCAGTACTTC.

This clonotype came up a few times. The chain has TRBV20-1 and TRBJ2-5; D remains unclear. The CDR3 is 13 residues long. Per germline, CDR1 DFQATT and CDR2 SNEGSKA (reference sequence). V was pared by 8 bases and J by 2 bases, with 15 bases between. CDR3 bases: TGCAGTACACCGTGGGGTACTCAAGAGACCCAGTACTTC. The encoded protein is CSTPWGTQETQYF.